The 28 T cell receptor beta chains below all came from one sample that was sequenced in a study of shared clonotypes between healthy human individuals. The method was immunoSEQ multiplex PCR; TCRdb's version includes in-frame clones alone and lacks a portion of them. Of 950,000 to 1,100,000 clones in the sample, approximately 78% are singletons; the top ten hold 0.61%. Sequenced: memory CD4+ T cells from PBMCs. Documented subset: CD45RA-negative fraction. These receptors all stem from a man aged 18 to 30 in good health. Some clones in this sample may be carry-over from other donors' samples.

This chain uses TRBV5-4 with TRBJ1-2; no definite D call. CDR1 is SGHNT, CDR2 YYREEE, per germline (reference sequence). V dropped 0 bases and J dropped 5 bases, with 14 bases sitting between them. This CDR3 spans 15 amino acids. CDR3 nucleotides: TGTGCCAGCAGCTTGGGGGGAGCCGGGCGGTATGGCTACACCTTC. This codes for CASSLGGAGRYGYTF. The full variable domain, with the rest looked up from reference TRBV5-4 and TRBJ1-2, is ETGVTQSPTHLIKTRGQQVTLRCSSQSGHNTVSWYQQALGQGPQFIFQYYREEENGRGNFPPRFSGLQFPNYSSELNVNALELDDSALYLCASSLGGAGRYGYTFGSGTRLTVV.

The CDR3 protein is CASSLSRSYTGELFF. The CDR3 nucleotides are TGTGCCAGCAGCTTAAGCAGGAGCTACACCGGGGAGCTGTTTTTT. The genes are TRBV7-8 and TRBJ2-2; no definite D call. The germline V gene encodes CDR1 SGHVS and CDR2 FQNEAQ. The CDR3 totals 15 residues. The ends were cut back, 2 bases at V and 3 bases at J, with 10 bases in the middle. Full variable domain (remainder filled in from reference TRBV7-8 and TRBJ2-2): GAGVSQSPRYKVAKRGQDVALRCDPISGHVSLFWYQQALGQGPEFLTYFQNEAQLDKSGLPSDRFFAERPEGSVSTLKIQRTQQEDSAVYLCASSLSRSYTGELFFGEGSRLTVL.

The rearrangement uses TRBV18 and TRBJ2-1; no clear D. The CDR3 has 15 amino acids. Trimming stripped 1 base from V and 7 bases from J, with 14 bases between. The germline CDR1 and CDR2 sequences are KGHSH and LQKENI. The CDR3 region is CASSPQRQRENEQFF. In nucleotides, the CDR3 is TGTGCCAGCTCACCACAGAGACAAAGAGAGAATGAGCAGTTCTTC.

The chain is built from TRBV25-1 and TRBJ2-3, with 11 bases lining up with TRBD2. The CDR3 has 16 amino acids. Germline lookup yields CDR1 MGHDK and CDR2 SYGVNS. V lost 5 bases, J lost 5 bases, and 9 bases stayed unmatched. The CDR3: CASSPVAGGVGDTQYF. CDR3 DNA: TGTGCCAGCAGTCCTGTAGCGGGAGGGGTTGGAGATACGCAGTATTTT.

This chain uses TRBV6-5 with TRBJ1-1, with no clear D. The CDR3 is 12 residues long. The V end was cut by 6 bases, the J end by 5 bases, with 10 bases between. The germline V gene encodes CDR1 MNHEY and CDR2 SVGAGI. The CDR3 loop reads CASRIAGTEAFF. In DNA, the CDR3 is TGTGCCAGCAGGATAGCAGGAACTGAAGCTTTCTTT.

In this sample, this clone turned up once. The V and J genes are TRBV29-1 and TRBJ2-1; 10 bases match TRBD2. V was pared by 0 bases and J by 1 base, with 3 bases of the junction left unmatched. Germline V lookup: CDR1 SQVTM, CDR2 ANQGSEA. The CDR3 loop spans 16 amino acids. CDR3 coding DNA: TGCAGCGTTGAAGAACCACTAGCGGGATCCTACAATGAGCAGTTCTTC. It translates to CSVEEPLAGSYNEQFF.

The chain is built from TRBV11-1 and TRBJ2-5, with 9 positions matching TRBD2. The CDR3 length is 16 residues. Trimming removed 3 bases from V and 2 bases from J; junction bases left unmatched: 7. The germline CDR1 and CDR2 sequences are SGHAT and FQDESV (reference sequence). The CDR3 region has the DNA TGTGCCAGCAGCTTTTCGCTAGCGGGACCACAAGAGACCCAGTACTTC. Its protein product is CASSFSLAGPQETQYF.

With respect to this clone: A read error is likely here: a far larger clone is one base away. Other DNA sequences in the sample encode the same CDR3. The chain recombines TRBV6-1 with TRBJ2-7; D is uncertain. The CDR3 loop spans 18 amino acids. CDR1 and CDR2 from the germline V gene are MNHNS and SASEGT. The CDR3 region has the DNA TGTGCCAGCAGTGAAGCGCCGGAGCTTCATGGCAGCTCCTACGAGCAATACTTC. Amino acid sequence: CASSEAPELHGSSYEQYF.

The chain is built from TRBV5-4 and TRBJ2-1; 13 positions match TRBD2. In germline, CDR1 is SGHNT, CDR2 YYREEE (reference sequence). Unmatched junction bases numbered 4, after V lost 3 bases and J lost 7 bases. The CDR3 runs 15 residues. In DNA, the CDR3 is TGTGCCAGCAGCTCGAAGGGACTAGCGGGAAATGAGCAGTTCTTC. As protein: CASSSKGLAGNEQFF.

The CDR3 DNA is TGTGCCAGCAGCCCGACTAGCGGGATTTCCTACGAGCAGTACTTC. As protein: CASSPTSGISYEQYF. V usage is TRBV11-2 and J usage is TRBJ2-7; 11 bases fit TRBD2. The CDR3 spans 15 residues. Germline V gene sequence: CDR1 SGHAT, CDR2 FQNNGV. V dropped 5 bases and J dropped 1; count of bases not matched to a gene: 4.

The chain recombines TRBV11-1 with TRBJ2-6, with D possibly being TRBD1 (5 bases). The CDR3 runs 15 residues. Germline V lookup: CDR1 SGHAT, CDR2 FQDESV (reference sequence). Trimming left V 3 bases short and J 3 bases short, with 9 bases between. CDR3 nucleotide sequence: TGTGCCAGCAGCTTTGGCAGGGATGGGGCCAACGTCCTGACTTTC. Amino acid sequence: CASSFGRDGANVLTF.

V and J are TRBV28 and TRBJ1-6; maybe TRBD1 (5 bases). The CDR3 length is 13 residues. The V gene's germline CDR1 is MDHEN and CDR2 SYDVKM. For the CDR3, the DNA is TGTGCAACAGCGGGGGGCTATAATTCACCCCTCCACTTT. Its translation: CATAGGYNSPLHF.

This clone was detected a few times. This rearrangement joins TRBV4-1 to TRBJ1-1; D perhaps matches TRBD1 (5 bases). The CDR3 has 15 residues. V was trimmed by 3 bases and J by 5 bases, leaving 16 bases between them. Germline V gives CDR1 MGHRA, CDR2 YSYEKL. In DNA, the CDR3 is TGCGCCAGCAGCCACACTATAATCGGGGGGACTGAAGCTTTCTTT. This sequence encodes CASSHTIIGGTEAFF.

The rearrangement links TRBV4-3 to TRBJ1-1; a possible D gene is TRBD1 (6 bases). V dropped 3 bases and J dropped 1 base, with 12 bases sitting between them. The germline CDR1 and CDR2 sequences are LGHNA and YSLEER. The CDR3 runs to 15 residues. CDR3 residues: CASSQQRTANTEAFF. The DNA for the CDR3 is TGCGCCAGCAGCCAGCAACGGACAGCGAACACTGAAGCTTTCTTT.

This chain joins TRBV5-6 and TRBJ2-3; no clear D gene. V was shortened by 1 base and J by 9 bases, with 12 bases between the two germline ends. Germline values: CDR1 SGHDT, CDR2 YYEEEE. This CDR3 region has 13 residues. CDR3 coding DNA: TGTGCCAGCAGCTTGTGGTCCCCCCAAACGCAGTATTTT. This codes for CASSLWSPQTQYF.

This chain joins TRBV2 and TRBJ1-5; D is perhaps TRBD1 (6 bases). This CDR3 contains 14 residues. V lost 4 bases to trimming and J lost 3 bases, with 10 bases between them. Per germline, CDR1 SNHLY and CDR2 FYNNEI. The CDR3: CASSGRQVNQPQHF. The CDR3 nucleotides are TGTGCCAGCAGTGGGCGACAGGTCAATCAGCCCCAGCATTTT.

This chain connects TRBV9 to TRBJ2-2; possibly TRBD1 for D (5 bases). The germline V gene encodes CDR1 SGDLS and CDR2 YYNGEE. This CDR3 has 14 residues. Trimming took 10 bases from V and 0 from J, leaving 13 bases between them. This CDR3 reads CAASTDPNTGELFF. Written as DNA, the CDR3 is TGTGCCGCCTCGACAGACCCGAACACCGGGGAGCTGTTTTTT.

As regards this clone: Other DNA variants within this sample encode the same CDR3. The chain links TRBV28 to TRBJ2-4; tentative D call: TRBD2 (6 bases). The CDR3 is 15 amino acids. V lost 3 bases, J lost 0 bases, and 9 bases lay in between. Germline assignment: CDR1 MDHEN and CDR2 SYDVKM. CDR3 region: CASSFGGIAKNIQYF. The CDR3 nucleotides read TGTGCCAGCAGTTTCGGGGGTATAGCCAAAAACATTCAGTACTTC. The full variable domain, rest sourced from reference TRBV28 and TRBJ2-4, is DVKVTQSSRYLVKRTGEKVFLECVQDMDHENMFWYRQDPGLGLRLIYFSYDVKMKEKGDIPEGYSVSREKKERFSLILESASTNQTSMYLCASSFGGIAKNIQYFGAGTRLSVL.

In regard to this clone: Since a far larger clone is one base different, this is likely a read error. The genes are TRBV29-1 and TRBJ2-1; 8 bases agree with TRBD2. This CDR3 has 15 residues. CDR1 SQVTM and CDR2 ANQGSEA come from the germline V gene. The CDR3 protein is CSIWTSSGSYNKQFF. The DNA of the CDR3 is TGCAGCATATGGACTAGCTCAGGCTCCTACAATAAGCAGTTCTTC.

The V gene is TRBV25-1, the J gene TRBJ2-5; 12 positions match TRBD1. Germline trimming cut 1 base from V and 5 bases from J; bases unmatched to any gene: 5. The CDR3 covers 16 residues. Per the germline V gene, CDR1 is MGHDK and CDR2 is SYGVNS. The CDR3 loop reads CASSESGTGGAETQYF. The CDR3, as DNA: TGTGCCAGCAGTGAATCCGGGACAGGGGGCGCTGAGACCCAGTACTTC.

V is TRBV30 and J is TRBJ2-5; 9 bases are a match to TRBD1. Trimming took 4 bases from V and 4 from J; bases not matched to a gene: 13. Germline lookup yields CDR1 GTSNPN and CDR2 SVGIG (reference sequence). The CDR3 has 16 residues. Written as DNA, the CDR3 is TGTGCCTGGACACCGGGGGACAGGGACCCCGGAGAGACCCAGTACTTC. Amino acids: CAWTPGDRDPGETQYF. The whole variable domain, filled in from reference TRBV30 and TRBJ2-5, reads SQTIHQWPATLVQPVGSPLSLECTVEGTSNPNLYWYRQAAGRGLQLLFYSVGIGQISSEVPQNLSASRPQDRQFILSSKKLLLSDSGFYLCAWTPGDRDPGETQYFGPGTRLLVL.

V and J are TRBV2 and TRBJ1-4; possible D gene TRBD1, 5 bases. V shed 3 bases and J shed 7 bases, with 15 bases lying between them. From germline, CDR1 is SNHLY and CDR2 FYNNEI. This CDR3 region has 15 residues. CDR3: CASSEGGSRVEKLFF. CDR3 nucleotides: TGTGCCAGCAGTGAGGGGGGGTCCCGGGTTGAAAAACTGTTTTTT.

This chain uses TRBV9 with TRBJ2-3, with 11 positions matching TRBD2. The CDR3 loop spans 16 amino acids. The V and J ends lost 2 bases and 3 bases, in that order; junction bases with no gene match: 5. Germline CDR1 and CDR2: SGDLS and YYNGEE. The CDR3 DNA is TGTGCCAGCAGCGTCCTGACTAGCGGGGTTACAGATACGCAGTATTTT. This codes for CASSVLTSGVTDTQYF.

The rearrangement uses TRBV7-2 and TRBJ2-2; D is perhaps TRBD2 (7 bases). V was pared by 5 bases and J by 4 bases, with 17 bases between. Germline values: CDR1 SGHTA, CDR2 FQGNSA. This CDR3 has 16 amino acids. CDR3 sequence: CASSPRSGGSTGELFF. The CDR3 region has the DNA TGTGCCAGCAGCCCCAGGTCGGGGGGCTCCACCGGGGAGCTGTTTTTT.

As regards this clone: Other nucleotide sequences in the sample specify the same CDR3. The DNA of the CDR3 is TGCGCCAGCAGCTTGGACAGGGGAACTAATGAAAAACTGTTTTTT. It yields the protein CASSLDRGTNEKLFF. The J gene is TRBJ1-4, the V gene TRBV5-1, with 7 bases fitting TRBD1. Trimming took 0 bases from V and 1 from J; bases not matched to a gene: 0. CDR3 length: 15 amino acids. The V gene's germline CDR1 is SGHRS and CDR2 YFSETQ.

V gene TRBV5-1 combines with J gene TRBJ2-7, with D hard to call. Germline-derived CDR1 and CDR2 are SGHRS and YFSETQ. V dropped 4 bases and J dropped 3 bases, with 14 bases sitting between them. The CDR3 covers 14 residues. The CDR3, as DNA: TGCGCCAGCAGCCCCCGGGTTGGAGACTACGAGCAGTACTTC. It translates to CASSPRVGDYEQYF.

The CDR3 spells CASSLEWGRANNEQFF. In DNA, the CDR3 is TGTGCCAGCAGCTTAGAATGGGGGCGCGCAAACAATGAGCAGTTCTTC. The chain couples TRBV7-2 to TRBJ2-1, with D tentatively TRBD1 (6 bases). This CDR3 has 16 amino acids. Germline V gives CDR1 SGHTA, CDR2 FQGNSA. Trimming took off 1 base at V and 5 bases at J, with 15 bases between the two ends.

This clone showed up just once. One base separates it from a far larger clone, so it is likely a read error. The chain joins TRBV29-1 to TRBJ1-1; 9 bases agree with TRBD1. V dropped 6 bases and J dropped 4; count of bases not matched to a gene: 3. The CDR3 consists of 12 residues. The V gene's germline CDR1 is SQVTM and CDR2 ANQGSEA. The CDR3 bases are TGCAGCGTCACGACAGGGGGCACTGAAGCTTTCTTT. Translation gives CSVTTGGTEAFF.